Listed below are T cell receptor beta chains from one sample, sequenced in a study of shared clonotypes between healthy human individuals. Generated by immunoSEQ multiplex PCR, the TCRdb table keeps only in-frame clones and is missing some. The repertoire holds some 2 million clones, approximately 94% seen once, with 0.9% to 1.3% in the top ten. The sequenced sample consisted of naive CD8+ T cells sorted from blood. The receptors derive from a man younger than 35 in good health. Each CDR3 is given with its conserved first and last residue. Fields, in order: D gene, clone size, V gene, J gene, CDR3 DNA, CDR3 protein. D genes are given only for firm matches. Clone size appears in some rows only: once, few, many, or a class for an expanded clone.

TRBD2	once	TRBV13	TRBJ2-7	TGTGCCAGCAGCGCGGGACTAGCGGACTCCTACGAGCAGTACTTC	CASSAGLADSYEQYF
NA	NA	TRBV5-6	TRBJ2-6	TGTGCCAGCAGCTCCGACAGCTCTGGGGCCAACGTCCTGACTTTC	CASSSDSSGANVLTF
NA	NA	TRBV28	TRBJ2-7	TGTGCCAGCAGTTTAGGCCTTTCCTACGAGCAGTACTTC	CASSLGLSYEQYF
NA	once	TRBV2	TRBJ2-7	TGTGCCAGCAGCATGGAGGGGTTCGCGGTGGGGGAGCAGTACTTC	CASSMEGFAVGEQYF
NA	NA	TRBV6-5	TRBJ2-5	TGTGCCAGCAGTTACTCGTTGGAGTTCGGTGGAGAGACCCAGTACTTC	CASSYSLEFGGETQYF
NA	NA	TRBV4-1	TRBJ1-6	TGCGCCAGCAGCCAAGGGGGGTATAATTCACCCCTCCACTTT	CASSQGGYNSPLHF
TRBD1	NA	TRBV28	TRBJ1-6	TGTGCCAGCAGGCCATCCGGGACAGGGGGATCACCCCTCCACTTT	CASRPSGTGGSPLHF
NA	NA	TRBV6-8	TRBJ1-1	TGTGCCAGCAGTTACGGCGGCCAGCTCGACACTGAAGCTTTCTTT	CASSYGGQLDTEAFF
NA	NA	TRBV6-1	TRBJ2-3	TGTGCCAGCAGTCAACTAGTGGAGGCCCCAGATACGCAGTATTTT	CASSQLVEAPDTQYF
NA	NA	TRBV19	TRBJ1-1	TGTGCCAGTAAGGAGAACACTGAAGCTTTCTTT	CASKENTEAFF
TRBD2	once	TRBV7-2	TRBJ2-5	TGTGCCAGCAGCTTAGGCAGCGGGAGGTTCCAAGAGACCCAGTACTTC	CASSLGSGRFQETQYF
TRBD2	NA	TRBV5-6	TRBJ2-7	TGTGCCAGCAGGGAGGCTACTAGCGGAGTGGGGGAGCAGTACTTC	CASREATSGVGEQYF
NA	NA	TRBV27	TRBJ1-1	TGTGCCAGCAGTCTTCTATTGAACACTGAAGCTTTCTTT	CASSLLLNTEAFF
TRBD2	NA	TRBV25-1	TRBJ2-2	TGTGCCAGCAGTATACTAGCGGGCAAAAGCGGGGAGCTGTTTTTT	CASSILAGKSGELFF
NA	once	TRBV30	TRBJ2-7	TGTGCCTGGGCGCAGGTACCCGACTTCGAGCAGTACTTC	CAWAQVPDFEQYF
TRBD1	NA	TRBV4-1	TRBJ1-2	TGCGCCAGCAGCCAATTAACAGGGGACCACACCTTC	CASSQLTGDHTF
NA	NA	TRBV5-5	TRBJ1-5	TGTGCCAGCAGCTTGGAAGGGGAGCAGCCCCAGCATTTT	CASSLEGEQPQHF
TRBD2	NA	TRBV6-5	TRBJ2-5	TGTGCCAGCTCTTCACTAGCGTTTGAGACCCAGTACTTC	CASSSLAFETQYF
TRBD2	NA	TRBV27	TRBJ2-7	TGTGCCAGCAGTTTAGGGGGGGTCGCCGCCTACGAGCAGTACTTC	CASSLGGVAAYEQYF
NA	NA	TRBV5-1	TRBJ1-6	TGCGCCAGCAGCTTGGGGGTCAGTCGGACGGGTAATTCACCCCTCCACTTT	CASSLGVSRTGNSPLHF
NA	NA	TRBV19	TRBJ1-5	TGTGCCAGTAGTATGTGGTTGAGACAGATCAGCAATCAGCCCCAGCATTTT	CASSMWLRQISNQPQHF
NA	NA	TRBV10-3	TRBJ2-2	TGTGCCATCAACACGGGCCAGGAGAACACCGGGGAGCTGTTTTTT	CAINTGQENTGELFF
NA	NA	TRBV11-3	TRBJ1-1	TGTGCCAGCAGCCGAACTCAGACTGAAGCTTTCTTT	CASSRTQTEAFF
TRBD2	NA	TRBV28	TRBJ2-1	TGTGCCAGCAGCGACCCGGGACTAATAGAGGAAAGCTCCTACAATGAGCAGTTCTTC	CASSDPGLIEESSYNEQFF
NA	NA	TRBV7-9	TRBJ1-1	TGTGCCAGCAGCTTAGGGTGGGGAGGCAGGGAGAACACTGAAGCTTTCTTT	CASSLGWGGRENTEAFF
NA	once	TRBV4-1	TRBJ2-7	TGCGCCAGCAGCCAAGTTAGGTCGGACTACGAGCAGTACTTC	CASSQVRSDYEQYF
NA	NA	TRBV11-2	TRBJ1-1	TGTGCCAGCAGCTTTCAGGGCCTCATGAACACTGAAGCTTTCTTT	CASSFQGLMNTEAFF
NA	NA	TRBV2	TRBJ2-1	TGTGCCAGCAGTGAGGCTTCCTCTGATGAGCAGTTCTTC	CASSEASSDEQFF
NA	few	TRBV29-1	TRBJ1-1	TGCAGCGTCGCTGATATGAACACTGAAGCTTTCTTT	CSVADMNTEAFF
TRBD1	NA	TRBV5-4	TRBJ2-7	TGTGCCAGCAGCTCGGGACAGGGCAACTCCTACGAGCAGTACTTC	CASSSGQGNSYEQYF
TRBD1	NA	TRBV11-3	TRBJ2-2	TGTGCCAGCAGCTTAGGCAGGGGGACCGGGGAGCTGTTTTTT	CASSLGRGTGELFF
NA	NA	TRBV13	TRBJ1-4	TGTGCCAGCAGCTTTAAGGGGCGCGGTGAAAAACTGTTTTTT	CASSFKGRGEKLFF
TRBD1	NA	TRBV4-2	TRBJ1-1	TGTGCCAGCAGCCAAGATAAACAGGGGGCCTCTGAAGCTTTCTTT	CASSQDKQGASEAFF
NA	NA	TRBV27	TRBJ2-1	TGTGCCAGCAGTTTAGTATCAGAGCTTTACAATGAGCAGTTCTTC	CASSLVSELYNEQFF
TRBD2	once	TRBV27	TRBJ2-5	TGTGCCAGCACCCCCGGGACTAGCCTTCAAGAGACCCAGTACTTC	CASTPGTSLQETQYF
NA	NA	TRBV21-1	TRBJ1-1	TGTGCCAGCAGCCGAGGGCCTCGGGCTTTCTTT	CASSRGPRAFF
NA	NA	TRBV9	TRBJ1-2	TGTGCCAGCAGCGCGGGATCGATGGGAACTAACTATGGCTACACCTTC	CASSAGSMGTNYGYTF
TRBD1	NA	TRBV4-3	TRBJ1-4	TGCGCCAGCAGCCAGACCTTACAGGGGGAGGATGAAAAACTGTTTTTT	CASSQTLQGEDEKLFF
NA	NA	TRBV5-4	TRBJ2-1	TGTGCCAGCAGCTTGGCTCCGGGGTATGATGAGCAGTTCTTC	CASSLAPGYDEQFF
NA	NA	TRBV7-2	TRBJ2-7	TGTGCCAGCAGCTTAGGTCAGCTTACCGAGCAGTACTTC	CASSLGQLTEQYF
NA	NA	TRBV7-9	TRBJ1-3	TGTGCCAGCAGCACGGATAGCTCTGGAAACACCATATATTTT	CASSTDSSGNTIYF
NA	NA	TRBV11-2	TRBJ2-7	TGTGCCAGCAGTTCTCTCCCACCCGGGACTCTCTCCTACGAGCAGTACTTC	CASSSLPPGTLSYEQYF
NA	NA	TRBV13	TRBJ2-7	TGTGCCAGCAGCTTAGGGCTAGCGAACTACGAGCAGTACTTC	CASSLGLANYEQYF
NA	NA	TRBV7-2	TRBJ1-1	TGTGCCAGCAGCTTAGAGATAGGCGGCAATGAAGCTTTCTTT	CASSLEIGGNEAFF
NA	NA	TRBV9	TRBJ1-1	TGTGCCAGCAGCGAGACCCCGGGACGGGAAGCTTTCTTT	CASSETPGREAFF
NA	NA	TRBV4-1	TRBJ2-7	TGCGCCAGCAGCCAAGAAACGGGGGCCTCATCCTACGAGCAGTACTTC	CASSQETGASSYEQYF
NA	NA	TRBV28	TRBJ2-1	TGTGCCAGCAGGGGTCCGGGCAATGAGCAGTTCTTC	CASRGPGNEQFF
NA	NA	TRBV4-1	TRBJ2-7	TGCGCCAGCAGCCCCTTTAGGGGGGGGGCCGCCTACGAGCAGTACTTC	CASSPFRGGAAYEQYF
TRBD2	NA	TRBV7-6	TRBJ2-5	TGTGCCAGCAGCCTGGGACTAGCGGGGGGAATGCAAGAGACCCAGTACTTC	CASSLGLAGGMQETQYF
NA	NA	TRBV7-9	TRBJ2-1	TGTGCCAGCAGCACCGACGTGGACAGTGGGGGGGACAATGAGCAGTTCTTC	CASSTDVDSGGDNEQFF
NA	NA	TRBV6-6	TRBJ1-4	TGTGCCAGCAGTCCCCTAGAACATAATGAAAAACTGTTTTTT	CASSPLEHNEKLFF